Presented here are 16 T cell receptor beta chains from one specimen sequenced in a study of cytomegalovirus exposure and HLA in healthy donors. Amplification used 60 Vbeta primers and 13 Jbeta primers. Using immunoSEQ multiplex PCR, the repertoire was profiled, and TCRdb retains in-frame clones only, with some absent. This sample contains some 110,000 clones. Sequencing was done on a sample of PBMCs. Every receptor here comes from a man in his forties in good health and CMV-seropositive.

The chain uses TRBV19 and TRBJ2-5; 8 bases fit TRBD1. The J segment lost 5 bases and the V segment lost 4 bases, leaving 6 bases of the junction unmatched. Per germline, CDR1 LNHDA and CDR2 SQIVND (reference sequence). The CDR3 runs to 14 residues. The CDR3 sequence: CASSRRTGWETQYF. The CDR3 DNA follows: TGTGCCAGTAGTAGAAGGACAGGGTGGGAGACCCAGTACTTC. The full variable domain, with the rest looked up from reference TRBV19 and TRBJ2-5, is DGGITQSPKYLFRKEGQNVTLSCEQNLNHDAMYWYRQDPGQGLRLIYYSQIVNDFQKGDIAEGYSVSREKKESFPLTVTSAQKNPTAFYLCASSRRTGWETQYFGPGTRLLVL.

This sequence joins TRBV6-6 and TRBJ2-5; 8 positions agree with TRBD1. V gave up 4 bases and J gave up 1 base; unmatched junction bases: 5. Germline loops: CDR1 MNHNY, CDR2 SVGAGI (reference sequence). This CDR3 region has 15 residues. The CDR3 nucleotides read TGTGCCAGCAGTTTAGGGACAGGCTTCCAAGAGACCCAGTACTTC. Translating it yields CASSLGTGFQETQYF.

The V and J genes are TRBV30 and TRBJ1-2; no firm D call. The CDR3 covers 12 residues. Germline V lookup: CDR1 GTSNPN, CDR2 SVGIG (reference sequence). V dropped 6 bases and J dropped 2 bases, with 10 bases sitting between them. CDR3 in DNA: TGTGCCTGTAAAGCAACCAACTATGGCTACACCTTC. Translated: CACKATNYGYTF.

The rearrangement links TRBV5-6 to TRBJ1-1; 7 positions match TRBD1. The germline V gene has CDR1 SGHDT and CDR2 YYEEEE. The CDR3 extends over 17 amino acids. V was pared by 0 bases and J by 0 bases, with 8 bases of the junction left unmatched. The CDR3 spells CASSLVWDSAMNTEAFF. For the CDR3, the DNA is TGTGCCAGCAGCTTGGTTTGGGACAGCGCCATGAACACTGAAGCTTTCTTT.

J is TRBJ2-2 and V is TRBV5-1; TRBD2 is a possible D gene (5 bases). The CDR3 has 14 residues. Germline CDR1 reads SGHRS; CDR2 reads YFSETQ. Trimming removed 8 bases at V and 2 bases at J, with 13 bases between. CDR3 nucleotides: TGCGCCAGTGGACTCGGGATCAACACCGGGGAGCTGTTTTTT. It translates to CASGLGINTGELFF.

This sequence joins TRBV21-1 and TRBJ2-7; the table calls TRBD2, which could not be checked here. TRBV21-1 is flagged as a pseudogene. The CDR3 spans 11 residues. The CDR3 protein is CASSATYEQYF. The CDR3 DNA reads as TGTGCCAGCAGCGCTACCTACGAGCAGTACTTC.

The gene calls are TRBV30 and TRBJ1-5; D unclear. Germline assignment: CDR1 GTSNPN and CDR2 SVGIG (reference sequence). This CDR3 region has 13 residues. The DNA of the CDR3 is TGTGCAGCAACGGCTCGGGTCGGCCAGCCCCAGCATTTT. Translating it yields CAATARVGQPQHF.

This chain connects TRBV7-9 to TRBJ2-1, with 10 nucleotides matching TRBD2. Trimming at V came to 5 bases and at J to 4 bases, leaving 8 bases not matched to a gene. The germline CDR1 and CDR2 sequences are SEHNR and FQNEAQ (reference sequence). This CDR3 is 16 amino acids long. The CDR3 spells CASSPPSGRGYNEQFF. CDR3 nucleotides: TGTGCCAGCAGCCCCCCTAGCGGGAGAGGTTACAATGAGCAGTTCTTC.

The chain couples TRBV6-6 to TRBJ1-4; D is possibly TRBD1 (5 bases). V was trimmed by 0 bases and J by 6 bases, leaving 11 bases between them. Germline V gene lookup returns CDR1 MNHNY and CDR2 SVGAGI (reference sequence). This CDR3 comprises 15 residues. This chain's CDR3 is CASSYSKGNHEKLFF. The DNA for the CDR3 is TGTGCCAGCAGTTACTCGAAGGGGAATCATGAAAAACTGTTTTTT.

The rearrangement links TRBV5-1 to TRBJ2-3, with 10 bases fitting TRBD2. V lost 0 bases, J lost 1 base, and 2 bases stayed unmatched. The CDR3 is 16 amino acids. Germline values: CDR1 SGHRS, CDR2 YFSETQ. DNA of the CDR3: TGCGCCAGCAGCTTGGCCGGGACTAGCGGCACAGATACGCAGTATTTT. Its protein product is CASSLAGTSGTDTQYF.

The CDR3 nucleotides are TGTGCCAGCAGTTTATATGACAGGCTAGGCACTGAAGCTTTCTTT. It yields the protein CASSLYDRLGTEAFF. This chain uses TRBV28 with TRBJ1-1; the D gene is possibly TRBD1 (6 bases). V lost 1 base and J lost 4, with 13 bases in between. Germline V lookup: CDR1 MDHEN, CDR2 SYDVKM. This CDR3 spans 15 amino acids.

This chain joins TRBV7-8 and TRBJ2-2; D call uncertain. With 4 bases removed from V and 0 bases from J, the gap between germline ends came to 12 bases. Germline CDR1 SGHVS, CDR2 FQNEAQ. The CDR3 covers 16 residues. The CDR3 reads CASSSAVASNTGELFF. CDR3 bases: TGTGCCAGCAGCTCGGCGGTGGCTTCGAACACCGGGGAGCTGTTTTTT.

CDR3 in amino acids: CASSRTGDTGELFF. Written as DNA, the CDR3 is TGCGCCAGCAGTAGAACAGGGGACACCGGGGAGCTGTTTTTT. This chain links TRBV23-1 with TRBJ2-2, with 7 nucleotides matching TRBD1. TRBV23-1 is reported as an ORF; its role is uncertain. The CDR3 is made up of 14 amino acids. V was clipped by 5 bases and J by 3 bases; unmatched bases: 3.

The chain carries TRBV7-3 and TRBJ2-7, with 9 bases aligning to TRBD2. The germline CDR1 and CDR2 sequences are SGHTA and FQGTGA. CDR3 length: 15 residues. V lost 3 bases and J lost 4; bases outside the gene matches: 7. The CDR3 loop is CASSLAGGPEYEQYF. In nucleotides, the CDR3 is TGTGCCAGCAGCTTGGCGGGAGGGCCCGAATACGAGCAGTACTTC.

This rearrangement joins TRBV30 to TRBJ1-6, with TRBD1 matching over 9 bases. Germline trimming cut 4 bases from V and 7 bases from J; bases unmatched to any gene: 8. The CDR3 extends over 15 amino acids. Germline V CDR1 and CDR2: GTSNPN, SVGIG (reference sequence). The CDR3 spells CAWNPGQGRNSPLHF. The DNA of the CDR3 is TGTGCCTGGAATCCGGGACAGGGCAGGAATTCACCCCTCCACTTT.

The rearrangement links TRBV9 to TRBJ1-1; 8 positions agree with TRBD1. The CDR3 is 14 amino acids. Trimming took 4 bases from V and 1 from J; bases not matched to a gene: 3. The V gene's germline CDR1 is SGDLS and CDR2 YYNGEE. CDR3 protein: CASSPGQGNTEAFF. The CDR3 DNA sequence: TGTGCCAGCAGCCCCGGACAGGGGAACACTGAAGCTTTCTTT. Based on the CDR3 plus reference TRBV9 and TRBJ1-1, the full variable domain is DSGVTQTPKHLITATGQRVTLRCSPRSGDLSVYWYQQSLDQGLQFLIQYYNGEERAKGNILERFSAQQFPDLHSELNLSSLELGDSALYFCASSPGQGNTEAFFGQGTRLTVV.